These 27 T cell receptor beta chains were sequenced from one sample in a study of molecular identifiers for immune sequencing clone quantification. TCRdb ran MiXCR on the PCR reads and lists one entry per CDR3 protein. The sample lists fewer than 25,000 distinct CDR3 sequences, about 21% occurring once. The sequencing input was naive CD8+ T cells from blood, with Jurkat cell RNA spiked in. Subset denoted: FACS-sorted CD8+CD4-CCR7+CD45RA+ naive T cells. These receptors were obtained from a human donor in good health. Some libraries in this study had Jurkat cell RNA spiked in.

The V call is TRBV20-1, the J call TRBJ2-7, with 8 bases aligning to TRBD2. Germline lookup yields CDR1 DFQATT and CDR2 SNEGSKA (reference sequence). This CDR3 is 10 amino acids long. In DNA, the CDR3 is TGCGGTACTCGGGGGGGGGAGCAGTACTTC. Translated, it gives CGTRGGEQYF.

This clonotype is a singleton in its sample. V gene TRBV14 combines with J gene TRBJ2-7; TRBD1 aligns across 11 bases. Germline V CDR1 and CDR2: SGHDN, FVKESK. The CDR3 totals 13 residues. V was clipped by 2 bases and J by 10 bases; unmatched bases: 4. CDR3 in amino acids: CASSQTDRGPQYF. In nucleotides, the CDR3 is TGTGCCAGCAGCCAAACGGACAGGGGGCCACAGTACTTC.

This clonotype appeared a few times. V gene TRBV27 combines with J gene TRBJ2-7; D is possibly TRBD2 (5 bases). The CDR3 length is 11 residues. Germline V CDR1 and CDR2: MNHEY, SMNVEV (reference sequence). Trimming took 5 bases from V and 3 from J, leaving 5 bases between them. CDR3 sequence: CASSRGYEQYF. The CDR3 DNA follows: TGTGCCAGCAGTCGGGGCTACGAGCAGTACTTC.

This clonotype occurred many times. The CDR3 nucleotides read TGTGCCAGCAGCCCATCTTATAGCGGGACGTCATCTAGCACAGATACGCAGTATTTT. It translates to CASSPSYSGTSSSTDTQYF. The chain links TRBV7-9 to TRBJ2-3; 8 positions agree with TRBD2. This CDR3 spans 19 amino acids. Germline CDR1 SEHNR, CDR2 FQNEAQ (reference sequence). Trimming took 5 bases from V and 0 from J; bases not matched to a gene: 16.

This clonotype was counted only a few times. The rearrangement joins TRBV28 to TRBJ1-5; no clear D. V gave up 8 bases and J gave up 0 bases, with 20 bases separating them. The CDR3 totals 17 residues. The V gene's germline CDR1 is MDHEN and CDR2 SYDVKM. The CDR3 DNA reads TGTGCCAGCGACGTCATCGGGTCAGGATATAGCAATCAGCCCCAGCATTTT. Protein product: CASDVIGSGYSNQPQHF.

This chain joins TRBV6-5 and TRBJ2-1; 13 bases fit TRBD2. CDR3 length: 15 residues. The germline V gene encodes CDR1 MNHEY and CDR2 SVGAGI. V gave up 6 bases and J gave up 4 bases; unmatched junction bases: 3. CDR3 sequence (DNA): TGTGCCAGCAGCACACTAGCGGGAGGGTACAATGAGCAGTTCTTC. Translation: CASSTLAGGYNEQFF.

This clonotype has just one count. The chain has TRBV6-2 or TRBV6-3 and TRBJ2-1; D gene uncertain. Trimming cost V 4 bases and J 6 bases, with 10 bases left between them. The germline V gene has CDR1 MNHEY and CDR2 SVGEGT. CDR3 length: 13 amino acids. CDR3 protein: CASSFPRCNEQFF. The CDR3 DNA follows: TGTGCCAGCAGTTTTCCCCGATGCAATGAGCAGTTCTTC.

There are many counts of this clonotype. The V call is TRBV9, the J call TRBJ2-1; D is perhaps TRBD1 or TRBD2 (6 bases each). Germline loops: CDR1 SGDLS, CDR2 YYNGEE. The CDR3 totals 16 residues. Trimming left V 4 bases short and J 9 bases short, with 23 bases between. This CDR3 reads CASSYAKAPRGVEQFF. CDR3 DNA: TGTGCCAGCAGCTACGCAAAGGCCCCGAGGGGGGTTGAGCAGTTCTTC.

The chain joins TRBV5-1 to TRBJ2-7; no firm D call. With 0 bases removed from V and 2 bases from J, the gap between germline ends came to 9 bases. Germline V gene lookup returns CDR1 SGHRS and CDR2 YFSETQ. The CDR3 consists of 14 residues. This chain's CDR3 is CASSLVGQPYEQYF. CDR3 DNA: TGCGCCAGCAGCTTGGTAGGTCAGCCCTACGAGCAGTACTTC.

This clonotype is labeled as medium-sized. The chain carries TRBV27 and TRBJ2-7; D gene uncertain. The CDR3 is 14 amino acids. V gave up 6 bases and J gave up 0 bases, with 12 bases separating them. CDR1 is MNHEY, CDR2 SMNVEV, per germline (reference sequence). The CDR3 region is CASSPLVASYEQYF. In DNA, the CDR3 is TGTGCCAGCAGCCCTCTAGTCGCCTCCTACGAGCAGTACTTC.

As concerns this clonotype: Germline and junction disagree at one end, which may indicate a read error. This CDR3 reads CASSFFAPISYEQYF. The CDR3 coding sequence is TGTGCTAGCAGCTTCTTCGCTCCTATCTCCTACGAGCAGTACTTC. The rearrangement links TRBV7-2 to TRBJ2-7; D is unclear. This CDR3 comprises 15 residues. Per the germline V gene, CDR1 is SGHTA and CDR2 is FQGNSA.

In this sample, this clonotype turned up many times. The chain links TRBV5-5 to TRBJ1-1, with D possibly TRBD1 on 5 matching bases. The germline V gene has CDR1 SGHKS and CDR2 YYEKEE (reference sequence). V lost 2 bases and J lost 4, with 12 bases in between. The CDR3 has 14 amino acids. This chain's CDR3 is CASSLWGERTEAFF. The DNA of the CDR3 is TGTGCCAGCAGCTTATGGGGGGAACGCACTGAAGCTTTCTTT.

This clonotype is deemed medium-sized. The chain has TRBV28 and TRBJ2-3, with D perhaps TRBD2 (5 bases). CDR1 is MDHEN and CDR2 is SYDVKM in the germline V gene. Trimming stripped 3 bases from V and 7 bases from J, with 14 bases between. CDR3 length equals 14 residues. The CDR3 is CASSFEGEWNTQYF. CDR3 in DNA: TGTGCCAGCAGTTTTGAGGGAGAGTGGAATACGCAGTATTTT.

In its sample, this clonotype was seen many times. The chain has TRBV9 and TRBJ1-6; D possibly corresponds to TRBD1 (5 bases). Germline-derived CDR1 and CDR2 are SGDLS and YYNGEE. Trimming removed 2 bases at V and 5 bases at J, with 11 bases between. The CDR3 loop spans 15 amino acids. CDR3 nucleotides: TGTGCCAGCAGCGTCACAGGTGGGAATAATTCACCCCTCCACTTT. It encodes CASSVTGGNNSPLHF.

The chain joins TRBV28 to TRBJ1-2; D ambiguous. Per germline, CDR1 MDHEN and CDR2 SYDVKM. The CDR3 has 14 amino acids. V was cut by 2 bases and J by 6 bases, with 13 bases left in between. CDR3 residues: CASSLVLGPNGYTF. The CDR3 DNA sequence: TGTGCCAGCAGTTTAGTTTTAGGCCCTAATGGCTACACCTTC.

This clonotype was seen at least ten times. The CDR3 coding sequence is TGCGCCAGCAGCCAAGATTTAATGACGGTACCGGGACTAGCGGTCACAGATACGCAGTATTTT. It encodes CASSQDLMTVPGLAVTDTQYF. The V gene is TRBV4-3, the J gene TRBJ2-3; 11 bases map to TRBD2. The CDR3 totals 21 residues. Per the germline V gene, CDR1 is LGHNA and CDR2 is YSLEER. V trimming: 0 bases; J trimming: 2 bases; junction bases outside the gene matches: 16.

This clonotype came up a few times. This rearrangement joins TRBV20-1 to TRBJ1-2; no reliable D call. Trimming took 3 bases from V and 1 from J, leaving 6 bases between them. There are 12 residues in the CDR3. CDR1 is DFQATT, CDR2 SNEGSKA, per germline (reference sequence). The DNA for the CDR3 is TGCAGTGCTAGTGACAATAACTATGGCTACACCTTC. Its protein is CSASDNNYGYTF.

A single count supports this clonotype. This chain links TRBV2 with TRBJ2-5; perhaps TRBD2 as D (5 bases). The V and J ends lost 3 bases and 3 bases respectively, with 8 bases between them. The germline V gene encodes CDR1 SNHLY and CDR2 FYNNEI. This CDR3 has 13 residues. CDR3 bases: TGTGCCAGCAGTGACTTAGCGAAAGAGACCCAGTACTTC. It codes for CASSDLAKETQYF.

CDR3 sequence reads: CASSLGRVSYEQYF. The CDR3 bases are TGTGCCAGCAGCTTAGGGCGGGTCTCCTACGAGCAGTACTTC. The chain links TRBV7-8 to TRBJ2-7, with a tentative D call TRBD2 (5 bases). Trimming removed 1 base from V and 0 bases from J, with 7 bases in between. The germline CDR1 and CDR2 sequences are SGHVS and FQNEAQ. The length of the CDR3 is 14 residues.

By share, this clonotype counts as medium-sized. The gene calls are TRBV27 and TRBJ1-6; D gene uncertain. The CDR3 contains 12 residues. Germline V CDR1 and CDR2: MNHEY, SMNVEV (reference sequence). With 3 bases removed from V and 7 bases from J, the gap between germline ends came to 4 bases. The CDR3, as DNA: TGTGCCAGCAGTTTGTTGAATTCACCCCTCCACTTT. Protein sequence: CASSLLNSPLHF.

In its sample, this clonotype ranks as medium-sized. This sequence joins TRBV20-1 and TRBJ2-1; 13 bases map to TRBD2. There are 18 residues in the CDR3. The germline V gene encodes CDR1 DFQATT and CDR2 SNEGSKA (reference sequence). The V segment lost 3 bases and the J segment 2 bases; nucleotides outside the gene matches: 10. The CDR3 DNA sequence: TGCAGTGCTAGCTTAAACCCGGGACTAGCGGGAACCTACAATGAGCAGTTCTTC. Encoded protein: CSASLNPGLAGTYNEQFF.

This clonotype has a handful of counts. The chain carries TRBV20-1 and TRBJ1-5; tentative D call: TRBD1 (6 bases). Trimming left V 3 bases short and J 4 bases short, with 16 bases between. CDR3 length equals 15 residues. CDR1 DFQATT and CDR2 SNEGSKA come from the germline V gene (reference sequence). CDR3 bases: TGCAGTGCTAGCCCAGGGGCAGGCTATAATCAGCCCCAGCATTTT. Its translation is CSASPGAGYNQPQHF.

In the case of this clonotype: This may come from a read error, since a much larger clone is one base off. The rearrangement uses TRBV4-2 and TRBJ1-1; D gene uncertain. The germline gives CDR1 LGHNA, CDR2 YNFKEQ. This CDR3 has 13 amino acids. CDR3 nucleotides: TGTGCCAGCAGCCAAGTTGTGAACACTGAAGCTCTCTTT. Translating gives CASSQVVNTEALF.

This clonotype showed up many times. V usage is TRBV6-5 and J usage is TRBJ1-2; the match to TRBD1 covers 9 bases. CDR3 length: 18 amino acids. Germline loops: CDR1 MNHEY, CDR2 SVGAGI. J lost 0 bases, V lost 5 bases, and 13 bases had no gene match. CDR3 DNA sequence: TGTGCCAGCAGTCCCTTATGGGACAGGGCAACAACTAACTATGGCTACACCTTC. Translated: CASSPLWDRATTNYGYTF.

In its sample, this clonotype is medium-sized. CDR3 DNA sequence: TGTGCCAGCAGCTACTGGACTAGCGGCCAAGAGACCCAGTACTTC. Translating it yields CASSYWTSGQETQYF. The chain uses TRBV7-9 and TRBJ2-5; 10 bases line up with TRBD2. The CDR3 totals 15 residues. CDR1 and CDR2 from the germline V gene are SEHNR and FQNEAQ (reference sequence). V shed 4 bases, J shed 1 base, and the junction held 3 bases outside the gene matches.

This clonotype was seen at least ten times. The chain carries TRBV15 and TRBJ2-2; D call uncertain. Germline V gene data show CDR1 as LNHNV and CDR2 as YYDKDF (reference sequence). Trimming cost V 5 bases and J 5 bases, with 15 bases left between them. This CDR3 has 15 residues. The CDR3 DNA follows: TGTGCCACCAGCCCCGGGCAGGCGATAACCGGGGAGCTGTTTTTT. Its protein is CATSPGQAITGELFF.

This clonotype has just a few counts. The rearrangement uses TRBV10-3 and TRBJ2-3; D is unclear. Germline CDR1 is ENHRY and CDR2 is SYGVKD. The CDR3 has 14 amino acids. V was cut by 5 bases and J by 0 bases, with 9 bases left in between. The CDR3 loop reads CAISSVRSTDTQYF. CDR3 nucleotides: TGTGCCATCAGTTCAGTTAGGAGCACAGATACGCAGTATTTT.